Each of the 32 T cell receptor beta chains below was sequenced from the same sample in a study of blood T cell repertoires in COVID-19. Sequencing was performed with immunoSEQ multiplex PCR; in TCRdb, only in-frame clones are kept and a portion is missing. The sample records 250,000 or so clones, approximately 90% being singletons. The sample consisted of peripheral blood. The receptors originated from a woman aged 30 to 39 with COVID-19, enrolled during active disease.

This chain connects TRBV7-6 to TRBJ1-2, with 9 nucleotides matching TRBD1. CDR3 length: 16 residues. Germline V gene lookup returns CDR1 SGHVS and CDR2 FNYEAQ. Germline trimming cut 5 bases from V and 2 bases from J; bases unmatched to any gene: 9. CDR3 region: CASSPSGQGLNYGYTF. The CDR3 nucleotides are TGTGCCAGCAGCCCCTCGGGACAGGGACTGAACTATGGCTACACCTTC.

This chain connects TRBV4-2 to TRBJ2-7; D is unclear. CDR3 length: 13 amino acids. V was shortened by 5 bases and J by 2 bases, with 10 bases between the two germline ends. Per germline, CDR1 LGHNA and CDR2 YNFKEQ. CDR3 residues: CASSARPTYEQYF. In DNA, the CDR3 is TGTGCCAGCAGCGCGAGGCCCACCTACGAGCAGTACTTC.

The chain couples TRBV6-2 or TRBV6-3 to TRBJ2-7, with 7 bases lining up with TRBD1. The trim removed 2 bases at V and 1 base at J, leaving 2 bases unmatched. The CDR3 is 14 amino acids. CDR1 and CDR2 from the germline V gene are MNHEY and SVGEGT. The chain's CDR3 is CASSYQQGSYEQYV. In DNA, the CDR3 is TGTGCCAGCAGTTACCAACAGGGGTCCTACGAGCAGTACGTC.

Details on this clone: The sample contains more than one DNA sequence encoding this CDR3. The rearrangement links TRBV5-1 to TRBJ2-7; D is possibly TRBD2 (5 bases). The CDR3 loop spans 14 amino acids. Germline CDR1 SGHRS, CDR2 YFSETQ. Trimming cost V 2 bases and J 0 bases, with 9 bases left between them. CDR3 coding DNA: TGCGCCAGCAGCTTCATAACTAGCTCCTACGAGCAGTACTTC. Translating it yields CASSFITSSYEQYF.

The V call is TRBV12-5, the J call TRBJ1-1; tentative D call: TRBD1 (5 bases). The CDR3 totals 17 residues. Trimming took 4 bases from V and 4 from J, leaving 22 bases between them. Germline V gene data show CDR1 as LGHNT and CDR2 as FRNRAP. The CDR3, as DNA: TGTGCTAGTGGTTCATCTACCGCCGAGGACATCGGCACTGAAGCTTTCTTT. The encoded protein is CASGSSTAEDIGTEAFF.

This CDR3 reads CASSVAKNSGGTSGRAGETQYF. The DNA for the CDR3 is TGTGCCAGCAGCGTAGCTAAGAATAGCGGCGGGACTAGCGGGAGGGCCGGTGAGACCCAGTACTTC. This sequence joins TRBV9 and TRBJ2-5; TRBD2 matches 16 bases. This CDR3 has 22 residues. CDR1 SGDLS and CDR2 YYNGEE come from the germline V gene. The V gene end was trimmed by 0 bases and the J gene end by 5 bases; junction bases not matched to a gene: 19.

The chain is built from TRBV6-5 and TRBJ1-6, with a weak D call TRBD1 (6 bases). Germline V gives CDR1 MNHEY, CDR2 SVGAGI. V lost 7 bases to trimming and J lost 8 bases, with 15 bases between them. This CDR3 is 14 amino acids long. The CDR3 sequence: CASKITGMDSPLHF. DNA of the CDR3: TGTGCCAGCAAGATCACAGGGATGGATTCACCCCTCCACTTT.

The CDR3 sequence is CASSDIQANEQFF. CDR3 in DNA: TGTGCCAGTAGTGATATACAGGCCAATGAGCAGTTCTTC. This rearrangement joins TRBV19 to TRBJ2-1; weak D call: TRBD1 (5 bases). Trimming pared 5 bases from V and 6 bases from J, leaving 11 bases between. Germline V gene lookup returns CDR1 LNHDA and CDR2 SQIVND (reference sequence). The CDR3 has 13 residues.

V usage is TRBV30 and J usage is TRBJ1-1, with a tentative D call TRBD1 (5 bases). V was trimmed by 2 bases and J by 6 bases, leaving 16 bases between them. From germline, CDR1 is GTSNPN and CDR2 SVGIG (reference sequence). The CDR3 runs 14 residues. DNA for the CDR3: TGTGCCTGGAGTTTCCTGGGGGGGGGAGCTGAAGCTTTCTTT. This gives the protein CAWSFLGGGAEAFF.

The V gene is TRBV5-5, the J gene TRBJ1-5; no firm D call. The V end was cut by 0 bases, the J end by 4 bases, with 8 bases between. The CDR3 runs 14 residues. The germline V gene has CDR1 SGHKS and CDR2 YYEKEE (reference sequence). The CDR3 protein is CASSLDRMNQPQHF. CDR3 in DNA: TGTGCCAGCAGCTTGGACAGAATGAATCAGCCCCAGCATTTT.

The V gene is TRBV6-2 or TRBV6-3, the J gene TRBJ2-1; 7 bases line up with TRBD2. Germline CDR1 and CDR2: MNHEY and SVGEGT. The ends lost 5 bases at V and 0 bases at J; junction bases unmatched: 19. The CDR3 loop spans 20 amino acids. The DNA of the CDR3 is TGTGCCAGCAGTACCGCGGGGCTAGCGGACCGGACCAGCTCCTACAATGAGCAGTTCTTC. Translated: CASSTAGLADRTSSYNEQFF.

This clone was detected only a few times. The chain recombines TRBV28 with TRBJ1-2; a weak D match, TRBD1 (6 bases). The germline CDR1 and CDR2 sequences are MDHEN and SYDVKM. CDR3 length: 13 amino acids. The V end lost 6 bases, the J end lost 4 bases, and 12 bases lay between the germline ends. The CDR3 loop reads CASSPDRVYGYTF. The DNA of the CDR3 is TGTGCCAGCAGCCCGGACAGAGTCTATGGCTACACCTTC.

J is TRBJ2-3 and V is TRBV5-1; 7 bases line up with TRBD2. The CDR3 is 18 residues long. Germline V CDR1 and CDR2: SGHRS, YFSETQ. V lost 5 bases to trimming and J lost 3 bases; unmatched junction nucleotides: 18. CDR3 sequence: CASRRKASGGRETDTQYF. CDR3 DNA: TGCGCCAGCAGGAGGAAGGCTAGCGGAGGGAGGGAAACAGATACGCAGTATTTT.

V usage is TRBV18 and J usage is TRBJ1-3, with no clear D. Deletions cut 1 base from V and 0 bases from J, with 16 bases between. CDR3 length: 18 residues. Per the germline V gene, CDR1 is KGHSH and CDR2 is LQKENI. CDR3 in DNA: TGTGCCAGCTCACCACTATTTACTATCTACAACTCTGGAAACACCATATATTTT. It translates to CASSPLFTIYNSGNTIYF.

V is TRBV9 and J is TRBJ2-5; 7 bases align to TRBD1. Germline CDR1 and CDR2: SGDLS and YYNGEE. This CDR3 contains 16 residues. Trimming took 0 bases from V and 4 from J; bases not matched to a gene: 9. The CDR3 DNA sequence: TGTGCCAGCAGCGTAGGTTTACAGGGGACGGCAGAGACCCAGTACTTC. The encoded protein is CASSVGLQGTAETQYF.

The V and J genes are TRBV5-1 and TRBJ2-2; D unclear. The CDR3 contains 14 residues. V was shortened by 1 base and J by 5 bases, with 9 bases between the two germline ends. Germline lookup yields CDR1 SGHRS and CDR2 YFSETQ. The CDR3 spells CASSLTTGTGELFF. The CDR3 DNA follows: TGCGCCAGCAGCTTGACGACCGGGACCGGGGAGCTGTTTTTT.

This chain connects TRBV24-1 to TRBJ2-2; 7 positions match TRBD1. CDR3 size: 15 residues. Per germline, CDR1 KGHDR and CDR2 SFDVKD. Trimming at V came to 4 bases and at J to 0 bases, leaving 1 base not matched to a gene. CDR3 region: CATSEGQPNTGELFF. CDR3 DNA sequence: TGTGCCACCAGTGAGGGACAGCCGAACACCGGGGAGCTGTTTTTT.

CDR3 in amino acids: CASSQAVQGYEQYF. The CDR3 region has the DNA TGTGCCAGCAGCCAAGCCGTACAGGGTTACGAGCAGTACTTC. This chain connects TRBV3-1 (or the pseudogene TRBV3-2) to TRBJ2-7; weak D call: TRBD1 (6 bases). Between the trimmed V and J ends, which lost 1 base and 4 bases, there was a span of 11 bases. The CDR3 loop spans 14 amino acids. Germline assignment: CDR1 LGHDT and CDR2 YNNKEL (reference sequence).

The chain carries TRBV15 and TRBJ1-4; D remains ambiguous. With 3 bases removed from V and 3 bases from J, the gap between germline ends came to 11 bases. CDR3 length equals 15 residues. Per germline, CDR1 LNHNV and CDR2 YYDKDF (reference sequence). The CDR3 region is CATSSPGAANEKLFF. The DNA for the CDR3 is TGTGCCACCAGCAGCCCGGGTGCAGCTAATGAAAAACTGTTTTTT.

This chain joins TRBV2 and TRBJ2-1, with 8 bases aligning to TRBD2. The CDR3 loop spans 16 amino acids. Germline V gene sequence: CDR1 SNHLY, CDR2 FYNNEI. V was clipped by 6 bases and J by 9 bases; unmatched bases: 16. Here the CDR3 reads CASRSEETGGPREQFF. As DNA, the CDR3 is TGTGCCAGCAGGTCGGAGGAAACGGGGGGGCCTCGTGAGCAGTTCTTC.

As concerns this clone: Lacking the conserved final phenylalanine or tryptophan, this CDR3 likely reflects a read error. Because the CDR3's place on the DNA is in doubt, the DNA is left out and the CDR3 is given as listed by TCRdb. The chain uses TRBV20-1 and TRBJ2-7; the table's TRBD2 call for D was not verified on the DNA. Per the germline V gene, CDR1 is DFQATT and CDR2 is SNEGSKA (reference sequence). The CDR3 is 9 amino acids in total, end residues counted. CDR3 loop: CSARDLAGT.

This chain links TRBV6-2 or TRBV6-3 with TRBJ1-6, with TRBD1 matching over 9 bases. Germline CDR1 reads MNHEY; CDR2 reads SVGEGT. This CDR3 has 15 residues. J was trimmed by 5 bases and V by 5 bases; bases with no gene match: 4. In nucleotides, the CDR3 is TGTGCCAGCAGTGTGGGACAGGGAGATAATTCACCCCTCCACTTT. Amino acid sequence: CASSVGQGDNSPLHF.

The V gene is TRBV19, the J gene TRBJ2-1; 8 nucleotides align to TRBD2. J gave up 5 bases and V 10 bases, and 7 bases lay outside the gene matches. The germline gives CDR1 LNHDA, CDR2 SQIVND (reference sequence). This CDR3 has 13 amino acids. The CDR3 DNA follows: TGTGCCACTCGACGGGAGGGTAACAATGAGCAGTTCTTC. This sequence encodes CATRREGNNEQFF.

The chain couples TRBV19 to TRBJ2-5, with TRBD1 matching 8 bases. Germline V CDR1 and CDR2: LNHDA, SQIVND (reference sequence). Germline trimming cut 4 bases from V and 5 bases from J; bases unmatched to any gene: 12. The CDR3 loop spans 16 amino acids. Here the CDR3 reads CASSTHPGQARETQYF. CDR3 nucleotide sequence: TGTGCCAGTAGTACCCACCCGGGACAGGCTAGGGAGACCCAGTACTTC.

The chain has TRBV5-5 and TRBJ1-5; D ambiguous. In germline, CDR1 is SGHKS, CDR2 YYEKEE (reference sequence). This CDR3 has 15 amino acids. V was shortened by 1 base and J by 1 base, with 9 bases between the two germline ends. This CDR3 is CASSLSVVSNQPQHF. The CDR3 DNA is TGTGCCAGCAGCTTGTCTGTTGTAAGCAATCAGCCCCAGCATTTT.

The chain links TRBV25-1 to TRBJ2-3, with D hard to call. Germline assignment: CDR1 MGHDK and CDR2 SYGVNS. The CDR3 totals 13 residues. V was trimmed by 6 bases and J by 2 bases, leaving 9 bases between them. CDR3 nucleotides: TGTGCCAGCAGGTCCGTAAACACAGATACGCAGTATTTT. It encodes CASRSVNTDTQYF.

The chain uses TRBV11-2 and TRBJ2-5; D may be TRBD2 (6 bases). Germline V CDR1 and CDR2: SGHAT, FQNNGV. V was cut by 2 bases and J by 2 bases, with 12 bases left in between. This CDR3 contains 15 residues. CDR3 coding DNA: TGTGCCAGCAGCTTACTTCTCGGGACTCAAGAGACCCAGTACTTC. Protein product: CASSLLLGTQETQYF.

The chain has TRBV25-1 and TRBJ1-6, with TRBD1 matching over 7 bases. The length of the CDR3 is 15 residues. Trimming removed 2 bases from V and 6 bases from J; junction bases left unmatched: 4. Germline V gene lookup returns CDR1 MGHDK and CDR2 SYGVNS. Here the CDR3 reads CASSERQGGNSPLHF. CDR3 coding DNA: TGTGCCAGCAGTGAACGACAGGGTGGTAATTCACCCCTCCACTTT.

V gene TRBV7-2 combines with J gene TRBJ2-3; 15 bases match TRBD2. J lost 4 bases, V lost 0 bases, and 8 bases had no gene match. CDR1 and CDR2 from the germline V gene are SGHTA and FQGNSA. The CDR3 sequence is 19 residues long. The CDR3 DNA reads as TGTGCCAGCAGCTTAGCTTTCGGACTAGCGGGAGGGCGGCCAGATACGCAGTATTTT. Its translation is CASSLAFGLAGGRPDTQYF.

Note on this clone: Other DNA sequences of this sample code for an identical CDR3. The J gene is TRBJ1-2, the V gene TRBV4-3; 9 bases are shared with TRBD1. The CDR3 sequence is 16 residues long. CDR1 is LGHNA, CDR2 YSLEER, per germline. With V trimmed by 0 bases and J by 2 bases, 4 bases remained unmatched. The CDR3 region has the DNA TGCGCCAGCAGCCAAGATCCCGGGACAGGGAACTATGGCTACACCTTC. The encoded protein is CASSQDPGTGNYGYTF.

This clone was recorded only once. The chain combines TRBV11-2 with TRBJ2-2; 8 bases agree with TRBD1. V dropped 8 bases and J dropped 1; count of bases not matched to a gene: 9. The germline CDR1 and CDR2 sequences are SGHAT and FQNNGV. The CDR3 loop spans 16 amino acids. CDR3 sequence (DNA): TGTGCCAGCTCCTTAAGACAGGGGTTGAACACCGGGGAGCTGTTTTTT. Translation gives CASSLRQGLNTGELFF.

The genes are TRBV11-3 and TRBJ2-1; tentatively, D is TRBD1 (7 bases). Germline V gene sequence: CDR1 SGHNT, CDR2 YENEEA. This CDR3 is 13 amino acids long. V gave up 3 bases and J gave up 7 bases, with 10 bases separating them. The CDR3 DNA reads TGTGCCAGCAGCTTGACAGGGAGGAATGAGCAGTTCTTC. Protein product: CASSLTGRNEQFF.